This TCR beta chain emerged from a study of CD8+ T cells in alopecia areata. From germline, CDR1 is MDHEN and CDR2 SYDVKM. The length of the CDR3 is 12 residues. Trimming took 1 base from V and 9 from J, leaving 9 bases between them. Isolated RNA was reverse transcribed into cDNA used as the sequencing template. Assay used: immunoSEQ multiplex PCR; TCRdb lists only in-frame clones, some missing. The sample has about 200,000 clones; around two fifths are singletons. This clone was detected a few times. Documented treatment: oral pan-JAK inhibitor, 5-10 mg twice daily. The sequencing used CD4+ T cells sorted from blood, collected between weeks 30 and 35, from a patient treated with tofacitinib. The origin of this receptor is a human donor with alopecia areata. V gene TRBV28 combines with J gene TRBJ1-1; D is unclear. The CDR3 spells CASSLSGVQAFF. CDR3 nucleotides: TGTGCCAGCAGTTTATCCGGGGTACAAGCTTTCTTT.